This T cell receptor beta chain was captured in a study of blood T cell repertoires in COVID-19. Study-level background: Material from acute and convalescent COVID-19 was sourced from the United States, Italy and Spain.

The data were produced by immunoSEQ multiplex PCR, yet TCRdb's version contains in-frame clones alone and is incomplete. The data hold about 160,000 clones, with approximately 83% observed a single time. Sample: peripheral blood. The TCR comes from a woman aged 80 or older with active or convalescent COVID-19.

The CDR3 DNA follows: TGTGCCAGCAGCGTGCAGGGGACGGGAAGCTATGGCTACACCTTC. It codes for CASSVQGTGSYGYTF. The chain uses TRBV9 and TRBJ1-2, with D perhaps TRBD1 (6 bases). Germline V gene sequence: CDR1 SGDLS, CDR2 YYNGEE. The V and J ends lost 2 bases and 4 bases respectively, with 15 bases between them. The CDR3 contains 15 residues.